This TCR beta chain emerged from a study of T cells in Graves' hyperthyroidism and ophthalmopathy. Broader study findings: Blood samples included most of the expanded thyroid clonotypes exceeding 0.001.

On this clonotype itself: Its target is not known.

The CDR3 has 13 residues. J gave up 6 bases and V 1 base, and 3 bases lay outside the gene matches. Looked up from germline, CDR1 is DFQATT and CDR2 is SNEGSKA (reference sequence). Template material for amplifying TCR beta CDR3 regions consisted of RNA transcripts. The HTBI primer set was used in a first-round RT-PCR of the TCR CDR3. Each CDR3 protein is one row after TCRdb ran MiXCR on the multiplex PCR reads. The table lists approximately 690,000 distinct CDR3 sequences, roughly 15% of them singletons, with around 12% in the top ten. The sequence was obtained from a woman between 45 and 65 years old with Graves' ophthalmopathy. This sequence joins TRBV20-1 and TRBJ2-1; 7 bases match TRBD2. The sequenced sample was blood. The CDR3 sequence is CSARGLAVNEQFF. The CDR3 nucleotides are TGCAGTGCTAGAGGCCTAGCGGTCAATGAGCAGTTCTTC.